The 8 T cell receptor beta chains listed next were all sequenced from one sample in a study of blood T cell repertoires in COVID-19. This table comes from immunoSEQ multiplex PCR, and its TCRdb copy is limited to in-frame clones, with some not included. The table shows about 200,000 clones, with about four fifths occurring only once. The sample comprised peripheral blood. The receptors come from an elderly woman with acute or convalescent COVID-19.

This CDR3 is CASSLGGAADTQYF. The CDR3 nucleotides read TGTGCCAGCAGCCTCGGGGGGGCGGCAGATACGCAGTATTTT. This rearrangement joins TRBV11-3 to TRBJ2-3; 8 nucleotides agree with TRBD2. The CDR3 consists of 14 residues. The germline gives CDR1 SGHNT, CDR2 YENEEA. The V gene end was trimmed by 5 bases and the J gene end by 4 bases; junction bases not matched to a gene: 5.

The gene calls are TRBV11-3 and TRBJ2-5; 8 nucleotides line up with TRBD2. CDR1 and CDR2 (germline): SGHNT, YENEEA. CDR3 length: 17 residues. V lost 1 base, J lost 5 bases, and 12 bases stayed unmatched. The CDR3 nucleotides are TGTGCCAGCAGCTTAGCCGGCGGGGGGACCCCCGGGGAGACCCAGTACTTC. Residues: CASSLAGGGTPGETQYF. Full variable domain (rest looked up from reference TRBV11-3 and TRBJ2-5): EAGVVQSPRYKIIEKKQPVAFWCNPISGHNTLYWYLQNLGQGPELLIRYENEEAVDDSQLPKDRFSAERLKGVDSTLKIQPAELGDSAVYLCASSLAGGGTPGETQYFGPGTRLLVL.

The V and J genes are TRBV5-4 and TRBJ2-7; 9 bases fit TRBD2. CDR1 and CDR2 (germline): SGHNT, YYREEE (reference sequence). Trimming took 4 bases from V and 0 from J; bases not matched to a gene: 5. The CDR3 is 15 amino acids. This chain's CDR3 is CASSPGTSSSYEQYF. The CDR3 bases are TGTGCCAGCAGCCCCGGGACTAGCAGCTCCTACGAGCAGTACTTC.

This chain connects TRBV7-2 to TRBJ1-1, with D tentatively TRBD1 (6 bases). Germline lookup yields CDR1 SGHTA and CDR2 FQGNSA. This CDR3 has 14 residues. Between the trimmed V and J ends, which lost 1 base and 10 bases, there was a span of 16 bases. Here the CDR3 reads CASSLGRRQAGAFF. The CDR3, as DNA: TGTGCCAGCAGCTTAGGTCGAAGACAGGCGGGAGCTTTCTTT.

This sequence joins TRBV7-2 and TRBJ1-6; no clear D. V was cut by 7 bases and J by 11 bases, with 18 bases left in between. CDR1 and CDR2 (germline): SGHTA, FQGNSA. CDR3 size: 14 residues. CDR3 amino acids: CASKQILLGTPLHF. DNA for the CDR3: TGTGCCAGCAAACAGATCCTCCTCGGAACACCCCTCCACTTT.

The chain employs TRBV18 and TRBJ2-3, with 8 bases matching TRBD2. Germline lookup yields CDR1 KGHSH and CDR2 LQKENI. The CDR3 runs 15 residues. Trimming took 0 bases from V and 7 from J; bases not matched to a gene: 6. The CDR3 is CASSPPISGDYTQYF. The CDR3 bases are TGTGCCAGCTCACCACCGATTAGCGGGGATTATACGCAGTATTTT.

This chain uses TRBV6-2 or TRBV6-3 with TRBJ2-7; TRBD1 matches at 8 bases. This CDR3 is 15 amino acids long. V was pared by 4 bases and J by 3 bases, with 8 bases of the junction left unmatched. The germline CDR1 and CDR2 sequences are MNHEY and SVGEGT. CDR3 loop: CASSLNRGVVYEQYF. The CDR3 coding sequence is TGTGCCAGCAGTTTAAACAGGGGGGTGGTCTACGAGCAGTACTTC.

The CDR3 loop reads CASSLGSGTSVETQYF. CDR3 sequence (DNA): TGCGCCAGCAGCTTGGGGTCGGGGACTAGCGTAGAGACCCAGTACTTC. The rearrangement uses TRBV5-1 and TRBJ2-5; TRBD2 matches 10 bases. Per the germline V gene, CDR1 is SGHRS and CDR2 is YFSETQ. The CDR3 sequence is 16 residues long. The V segment lost 0 bases and the J segment 4 bases; nucleotides outside the gene matches: 6.